Following are 20 T cell receptor beta chains from one sample sequenced in a study of identical twins. TCRdb reprocessed the 5' RACE reads with MiXCR, giving one entry per CDR3 protein. Of under 250,000 distinct CDR3 sequences in the sample, 7.5% were seen once. These data were likewise used in another study, on yellow fever vaccine responses in identical twins.

Sequenced: CD8+ T cells sorted from blood. Receptors originate from a woman aged 18-29 years in good health.

The V gene is TRBV5-1, the J gene TRBJ2-7, with 8 bases aligning to TRBD2. CDR3 length equals 15 residues. Germline CDR1 and CDR2: SGHRS and YFSETQ. The junction had 7 bases not matched to a gene; V was cut back by 1 base and J by 4 bases. CDR3 in amino acids: CASSLSGSWEYEQYF. CDR3 coding DNA: TGCGCCAGCAGCTTGAGCGGGAGTTGGGAATACGAGCAGTACTTC. Full variable domain (rest looked up from reference TRBV5-1 and TRBJ2-7): KAGVTQTPRYLIKTRGQQVTLSCSPISGHRSVSWYQQTPGQGLQFLFEYFSETQRNKGNFPGRFSGRQFSNSRSEMNVSTLELGDSALYLCASSLSGSWEYEQYFGPGTRLTVT.

The chain combines TRBV10-2 with TRBJ1-5; no definite D call. The CDR3 covers 13 residues. Germline V gene data show CDR1 as WSHSY and CDR2 as SAAADI. Trimming stripped 2 bases from V and 3 bases from J, with 5 bases between. DNA of the CDR3: TGCGCCAGCAGTGAGACTAACAATCAGCCCCAGCATTTT. Amino acids: CASSETNNQPQHF.

This rearrangement joins TRBV20-1 to TRBJ1-1; tentative D call: TRBD1 (6 bases). This CDR3 is built from 18 residues. Trimming left V 0 bases short and J 3 bases short, with 23 bases between. Germline loops: CDR1 DFQATT, CDR2 SNEGSKA (reference sequence). The CDR3 sequence is CSARDTGTGLKRDTEAFF. CDR3 in DNA: TGCAGTGCTAGAGATACCGGCACAGGGCTAAAGAGGGACACTGAAGCTTTCTTT.

The chain uses TRBV28 and TRBJ2-3; D gene ambiguous. V was pared by 7 bases and J by 2 bases, with 16 bases between. The CDR3 has 15 amino acids. Germline assignment: CDR1 MDHEN and CDR2 SYDVKM. This CDR3 is CASNPGQALTDTQYF. CDR3 DNA: TGTGCCAGCAACCCTGGGCAGGCTCTCACAGATACGCAGTATTTT.

There are a few counts of this clonotype. The genes are TRBV13 and TRBJ2-4; 10 bases are shared with TRBD2. The germline V gene encodes CDR1 PRHDT and CDR2 FYEKMQ (reference sequence). With V trimmed by 1 base and J by 1 base, 1 base remained unmatched. The CDR3 is 16 amino acids. The CDR3 nucleotides read TGTGCCAGCAGCTTAGAAGCGGGAGGGGCCAAAAACATTCAGTACTTC. This codes for CASSLEAGGAKNIQYF.

This clonotype was picked up many times. This sequence joins TRBV5-1 and TRBJ2-7; D may be TRBD2 (6 bases). The CDR3 runs 15 residues. V shed 4 bases and J shed 0 bases, with 14 bases lying between them. The germline V gene encodes CDR1 SGHRS and CDR2 YFSETQ. The CDR3 spells CASSRETPSSYEQYF. Here the CDR3 DNA reads TGCGCCAGCAGCCGGGAGACTCCAAGCTCCTACGAGCAGTACTTC.

There are many counts of this clonotype. The chain couples TRBV14 to TRBJ2-3; 9 bases agree with TRBD1. This CDR3 has 16 residues. Trimming removed 4 bases from V and 0 bases from J; junction bases left unmatched: 5. Germline V lookup: CDR1 SGHDN, CDR2 FVKESK. This chain's CDR3 is CASSRGQGSSTDTQYF. Here the CDR3 DNA reads TGTGCCAGCAGCCGGGGACAGGGTAGTAGCACAGATACGCAGTATTTT.

The sample holds many counts of this clonotype. The gene calls are TRBV7-2 and TRBJ2-5; 10 nucleotides line up with TRBD2. V trimming: 10 bases; J trimming: 2 bases; junction bases outside the gene matches: 7. CDR3 length equals 14 residues. The V gene's germline CDR1 is SGHTA and CDR2 FQGNSA. The DNA of the CDR3 is TGTGCCATCTCTAGCGGGGGACCTCAAGAGACCCAGTACTTC. It translates to CAISSGGPQETQYF.

This clonotype showed up just a few times. The chain combines TRBV3-1 with TRBJ2-3; D is possibly TRBD2 (6 bases). The germline gives CDR1 LGHDT, CDR2 YNNKEL (reference sequence). Trimming pared 1 base from V and 2 bases from J, leaving 16 bases between. This CDR3 contains 17 residues. CDR3 nucleotides: TGTGCCAGCAGCCAAGCGGGACTGGGCCCCTACACAGATACGCAGTATTTT. Translation: CASSQAGLGPYTDTQYF.

This clonotype is large. The rearrangement uses TRBV11-2 and TRBJ2-3, with TRBD2 matching over 10 bases. CDR3 size: 16 residues. CDR1 is SGHAT and CDR2 is FQNNGV in the germline V gene. V lost 1 base to trimming and J lost 2 bases; unmatched junction nucleotides: 3. CDR3 protein: CASSLVSGRVTDTQYF. As DNA, the CDR3 is TGTGCCAGCAGCTTAGTAAGCGGGAGGGTCACAGATACGCAGTATTTT.

This clonotype was counted many times. The rearrangement joins TRBV5-1 to TRBJ2-1; no clear D gene. Germline loops: CDR1 SGHRS, CDR2 YFSETQ. The CDR3 contains 15 residues. The V gene lost 3 bases and the J gene lost 1 base, with 11 bases spanning the gap. The CDR3 sequence is CASSSDQPSYNEQFF. The CDR3 bases are TGCGCCAGCAGCTCGGACCAACCTTCCTACAATGAGCAGTTCTTC.

This clonotype has just a few counts. This chain links TRBV6-5 with TRBJ2-4, with TRBD1 identical over 10 bases. V lost 4 bases to trimming and J lost 8 bases; unmatched junction nucleotides: 5. The CDR3 length is 14 residues. CDR1 and CDR2 (germline): MNHEY, SVGAGI. CDR3 in amino acids: CASSFGQGEYIQYF. CDR3 DNA: TGTGCCAGCAGTTTTGGACAGGGGGAGTACATTCAGTACTTC.

The J gene is TRBJ2-5, the V gene TRBV9; no reliable D call. V was pared by 4 bases and J by 1 base, with 14 bases between. This CDR3 contains 15 residues. Germline V gene data show CDR1 as SGDLS and CDR2 as YYNGEE. The CDR3 loop reads CASSPMEWGQETQYF. CDR3 DNA sequence: TGTGCCAGCAGCCCAATGGAATGGGGCCAAGAGACCCAGTACTTC.

This clonotype was counted many times. CDR3 nucleotide sequence: TGCGCCAGCAGCCAGGAAGACAGGTACTATGGCTACACCTTC. As protein: CASSQEDRYYGYTF. V gene TRBV4-1 combines with J gene TRBJ1-2, with D possibly TRBD1 on 6 matching bases. Germline V CDR1 and CDR2: MGHRA, YSYEKL. V lost 3 bases to trimming and J lost 3 bases, with 11 bases between them. The CDR3 runs to 14 residues.

This clonotype was seen many times. This chain uses TRBV7-2 with TRBJ2-3; the D is unclear. From germline, CDR1 is SGHTA and CDR2 FQGNSA. The CDR3 extends over 14 amino acids. V dropped 1 base and J dropped 3 bases, with 8 bases sitting between them. CDR3 coding DNA: TGTGCCAGCAGCTTAGGGGTGTTTACAGATACGCAGTATTTT. Amino acids: CASSLGVFTDTQYF.

The J gene is TRBJ2-3, the V gene TRBV4-2; no clear D gene. Germline V gene lookup returns CDR1 LGHNA and CDR2 YNFKEQ. The CDR3 has 14 residues. V was clipped by 0 bases and J by 4 bases, with 8 bases between them. The CDR3 sequence: CASSQEYLADTQYF. For the CDR3, the DNA is TGTGCCAGCAGCCAAGAATACCTGGCAGATACGCAGTATTTT.

V usage is TRBV15 and J usage is TRBJ2-5; a weak D match, TRBD2 (5 bases). This CDR3 comprises 15 residues. V lost 4 bases, J lost 5 bases, and 17 bases lay in between. CDR1 is LNHNV, CDR2 YYDKDF, per germline (reference sequence). The CDR3 nucleotides are TGTGCCACCAGCACTGCGGGCGCCTATGGGGAGACCCAGTACTTC. Translation: CATSTAGAYGETQYF.

This clonotype was observed a handful of times. CDR3 nucleotide sequence: TGTGCCAGCAGCTTGTCCCCGGAACCAGATACGCAGTATTTT. This gives the protein CASSLSPEPDTQYF. This sequence joins TRBV5-4 and TRBJ2-3; D is unclear. Trimming removed 1 base at V and 4 bases at J, with 10 bases between. Germline V gene lookup returns CDR1 SGHNT and CDR2 YYREEE (reference sequence). CDR3 size: 14 residues.

The J gene is TRBJ2-2, the V gene TRBV7-9; D remains unclear. The CDR3 has 16 residues. From germline, CDR1 is SEHNR and CDR2 FQNEAQ (reference sequence). The ends were cut back, 2 bases at V and 0 bases at J, with 10 bases in the middle. The CDR3 nucleotides read TGTGCCAGCAGCTTATGGGTAGTTGCGAACACCGGGGAGCTGTTTTTT. Protein product: CASSLWVVANTGELFF.

This clonotype has a count of ten or more. The V call is TRBV12-3 or TRBV12-4, the J call TRBJ2-1; D call uncertain. The V gene lost 2 bases and the J gene lost 5 bases, with 7 bases spanning the gap. This CDR3 is 13 amino acids long. The CDR3 region is CASSLLLDNEQFF. DNA of the CDR3: TGTGCCAGCAGTTTATTGTTGGACAATGAGCAGTTCTTC.